This entry lists 11 T cell receptor beta chains sequenced from one sample in a study of T-cell memory formation after mild COVID-19. TCRdb ran MiXCR on the 5' RACE reads and lists one entry per CDR3 protein. The repertoire includes hundreds of thousands of distinct CDR3 sequences, 20% to 30% of them detected once, and 12% sits in the top ten. The sample was PBMCs or a T cell subset sorted from them (not recorded which). The receptors come from an adult woman who had mild COVID-19 (a few samples of this study predate the infection). Cell type and time point are not known.

The chain recombines TRBV19 with TRBJ2-7; either TRBD1 or TRBD2 may fit D (5 bases each). The CDR3 is made up of 13 amino acids. Germline CDR1 is LNHDA and CDR2 is SQIVND (reference sequence). Trimming shortened V by 9 bases and J by 0 bases, and 12 bases separated the two germline ends. The CDR3 protein is CASRDLSSYEQYF. CDR3 in DNA: TGTGCCAGCCGGGACCTGAGCTCCTACGAGCAGTACTTC.

In its sample, this clonotype was seen a few times. The chain's CDR3 is CASRGGTNEQFF. The CDR3, as DNA: TGTGCCTCCAGGGGGGGAACCAATGAGCAGTTCTTC. The chain is built from TRBV25-1 and TRBJ2-1, with D possibly called TRBD1 or TRBD2 (7 bases each). Germline V CDR1 and CDR2: MGHDK, SYGVNS. The CDR3 contains 12 residues. V lost 11 bases to trimming and J lost 6 bases, with 14 bases between them.

In this sample, this clonotype turned up a few times. The rearrangement links TRBV12-3 or TRBV12-4 to TRBJ2-2, with TRBD2 matching over 8 bases. Losses at the gene ends were 5 bases for V and 4 bases for J; bases not matched to a gene: 3. The CDR3 totals 14 residues. The CDR3 sequence: CASSPGGGTGELFF. The CDR3 DNA follows: TGTGCCAGCAGTCCCGGGGGGGGCACCGGGGAGCTGTTTTTT.

This clonotype turned up a few times. The CDR3 sequence is CASSQYGGEDSPLHF. The CDR3 DNA follows: TGCGCCAGCAGTCAATACGGGGGAGAGGATTCACCCCTCCACTTT. This chain joins TRBV23-1 and TRBJ1-6; TRBD1 is a possible D gene (5 bases). TRBV23-1 is annotated as an ORF whose role is uncertain. The V and J ends lost 1 base and 8 bases respectively, with 12 bases between them. This CDR3 spans 15 amino acids.

CDR3 loop: CASSPPDGVETQYF. DNA of the CDR3: TGTGCCAGCTCACCCCCGGACGGGGTAGAGACCCAGTACTTC. The rearrangement uses TRBV18 and TRBJ2-5, with a possible D match to TRBD2 (5 bases). The CDR3 is made up of 14 amino acids. With 3 bases removed from V and 4 bases from J, the gap between germline ends came to 12 bases. In germline, CDR1 is KGHSH, CDR2 LQKENI.

In its sample, this clonotype was seen a few times. V gene TRBV5-1 combines with J gene TRBJ2-7, with a possible D match to TRBD1 (6 bases). Germline CDR1 SGHRS, CDR2 YFSETQ. Trimming shortened V by 4 bases and J by 12 bases, and 20 bases separated the two germline ends. The CDR3 is 13 amino acids. The CDR3, as DNA: TGCGCCAGCAGCCACCCGGACAGCTTATCACCGTACTTC. The encoded protein is CASSHPDSLSPYF.

J is TRBJ2-7 and V is TRBV12-3 or TRBV12-4; 8 nucleotides agree with TRBD2. J lost 4 bases, V lost 2 bases, and 1 base had no gene match. The CDR3 sequence is 13 residues long. The CDR3 DNA sequence: TGTGCCAGCAGTTTACGGGAGGGGTACGAGCAGTACTTC. Its protein is CASSLREGYEQYF.

This clonotype was detected only a few times. The chain combines TRBV13 with TRBJ2-7; TRBD1 agrees at 8 bases. Germline trimming cut 4 bases from V and 3 bases from J; bases unmatched to any gene: 8. Looked up from germline, CDR1 is PRHDT and CDR2 is FYEKMQ (reference sequence). The CDR3 runs 15 residues. For the CDR3, the DNA is TGTGCCAGCAGCTCCCCCGGGACAGGTGTCTACGAGCAGTACTTC. As protein: CASSSPGTGVYEQYF.

This clonotype was seen a handful of times. CDR3 sequence reads: CASSFNQGYAGYTF. CDR3 nucleotide sequence: TGTGCCAGCAGCTTCAATCAGGGATACGCTGGCTACACCTTC. This rearrangement joins TRBV5-5 to TRBJ1-2; weak D call: TRBD1 (5 bases). From germline, CDR1 is SGHKS and CDR2 YYEKEE (reference sequence). This CDR3 spans 14 amino acids. Trimming took off 2 bases at V and 7 bases at J, with 15 bases between the two ends.

The chain is built from TRBV2 and TRBJ1-1; no clear D gene. Trimming took 5 bases from V and 2 from J, leaving 9 bases between them. In germline, CDR1 is SNHLY, CDR2 FYNNEI. The CDR3 spans 13 residues. CDR3 protein: CASSWYSNTEAFF. The DNA for the CDR3 is TGTGCCAGCAGTTGGTACAGTAACACTGAAGCTTTCTTT.

CDR3 amino acids: CSARGLGNTIYF. The CDR3 region has the DNA TGCAGTGCTAGAGGTCTGGGGAACACCATATATTTT. The genes are TRBV20-1 and TRBJ1-3; D gene ambiguous. The CDR3 covers 12 residues. Germline V gives CDR1 DFQATT, CDR2 SNEGSKA (reference sequence). V lost 1 base, J lost 7 bases, and 8 bases lay in between.